The 19 T cell receptor beta chains in this list originate from one sample, sequenced in a study of molecular identifiers for immune sequencing clone quantification. Each CDR3 protein is one row after TCRdb ran MiXCR on the PCR reads. The profile covers about 510,000 distinct CDR3 sequences, with 25% appearing a single time and around 0.79% taken by the ten largest. Sequenced: naive CD8+ T cells from blood, with Jurkat cell RNA spiked in. Subset in this sample: FACS-sorted CD8+CD4-CCR7+CD45RA+ naive T cells. These TCRs come from a human donor in good health. Some libraries in this study had Jurkat cell RNA spiked in.

This chain connects TRBV20-1 to TRBJ2-7; D uncertain. Germline CDR1 is DFQATT and CDR2 is SNEGSKA (reference sequence). Trimming cost V 6 bases and J 5 bases, with 14 bases left between them. The CDR3 runs 12 residues. In nucleotides, the CDR3 is TGCAGTGCGCAGAGTGACGCCAACGAGCAGTACTTC. Amino acids: CSAQSDANEQYF.

This clonotype has at least ten counts. This chain uses TRBV28 with TRBJ2-6; TRBD1 aligns across 8 bases. The CDR3 has 15 residues. CDR1 and CDR2 from the germline V gene are MDHEN and SYDVKM. V trimming: 6 bases; J trimming: 4 bases; junction bases outside the gene matches: 5. CDR3 nucleotide sequence: TGTGCCAGCAGCCCAGGGGGCGTAGGGGCCAACGTCCTGACTTTC. Amino acids: CASSPGGVGANVLTF. Supplemented by reference TRBV28 and TRBJ2-6, the full variable domain reads DVKVTQSSRYLVKRTGEKVFLECVQDMDHENMFWYRQDPGLGLRLIYFSYDVKMKEKGDIPEGYSVSREKKERFSLILESASTNQTSMYLCASSPGGVGANVLTFGAGSRLTVL.

The V and J genes are TRBV11-2 and TRBJ2-7, with D perhaps TRBD1 or TRBD2 (5 bases each). Trimming removed 5 bases from V and 2 bases from J, with 19 bases in between. Germline assignment: CDR1 SGHAT and CDR2 FQNNGV. CDR3 size: 16 residues. DNA for the CDR3: TGTGCCAGCAGCCCAAATCTAGGGCAGGGAGCCTACGAGCAGTACTTC. It yields the protein CASSPNLGQGAYEQYF.

Only a few counts were recorded for this clonotype. V usage is TRBV20-1 and J usage is TRBJ2-3; TRBD2 matches at 10 bases. The V gene's germline CDR1 is DFQATT and CDR2 SNEGSKA (reference sequence). J gave up 1 base and V 0 bases, and 10 bases lay outside the gene matches. The CDR3 sequence is 18 residues long. For the CDR3, the DNA is TGCAGTGCTAGAGATTTGCTAGCGGGGGAGGTAGGCACAGATACGCAGTATTTT. Its protein product is CSARDLLAGEVGTDTQYF.

This clonotype appeared a single time. The V gene is TRBV27, the J gene TRBJ1-5, with a possible D match to TRBD1 (5 bases). Trimming stripped 2 bases from V and 1 base from J, with 18 bases between. This CDR3 region has 18 residues. CDR1 is MNHEY and CDR2 is SMNVEV in the germline V gene (reference sequence). For the CDR3, the DNA is TGTGCCAGCAGTTTACTCGGCAGGGCGAGAGGAAGCAATCAGCCCCAGCATTTT. Translation gives CASSLLGRARGSNQPQHF.

This chain's CDR3 is CASSLPGQGIYGYTF. Written as DNA, the CDR3 is TGTGCCAGCAGTTTACCGGGACAGGGAATCTATGGCTACACCTTC. The chain couples TRBV6-5 to TRBJ1-2; TRBD1 aligns across 9 bases. The germline gives CDR1 MNHEY, CDR2 SVGAGI. The CDR3 spans 15 residues. V lost 4 bases, J lost 4 bases, and 7 bases stayed unmatched.

This clonotype was picked up a small number of times. V usage is TRBV5-6 and J usage is TRBJ2-7; possibly TRBD1 for D (5 bases). The CDR3 has 14 residues. Trimming removed 4 bases from V and 3 bases from J, with 14 bases in between. Germline V gene data show CDR1 as SGHDT and CDR2 as YYEEEE. CDR3 sequence (DNA): TGTGCCAGCAGCCTGACGGACAACAACTACGAGCAGTACTTC. The encoded protein is CASSLTDNNYEQYF.

This clonotype appeared many times. The chain employs TRBV2 and TRBJ1-1; possibly TRBD1 for D (5 bases). V lost 11 bases and J 0 bases, leaving 10 bases between the germline ends. Germline V gene lookup returns CDR1 SNHLY and CDR2 FYNNEI. This CDR3 has 12 residues. The CDR3 reads CAALTVNTEAFF. CDR3 nucleotides: TGTGCCGCCCTGACAGTGAACACTGAAGCTTTCTTT. The variable domain in full, with the rest retrieved from reference TRBV2 and TRBJ1-1, is EPEVTQTPSHQVTQMGQEVILRCVPISNHLYFYWYRQILGQKVEFLVSFYNNEISEKSEIFDDQFSVERPDGSNFTLKIRSTKLEDSAMYFCAALTVNTEAFFGQGTRLTVV.

This clonotype was picked up many times. The genes are TRBV29-1 and TRBJ1-1; D not certain. The CDR3 consists of 13 residues. The germline V and J ends were trimmed by 7 bases and 1 base, with 13 bases remaining between them. Germline V gene data show CDR1 as SQVTM and CDR2 as ANQGSEA. DNA of the CDR3: TGCAGCGCAATTCAAAGCGGGAACACTGAAGCTTTCTTT. Translation: CSAIQSGNTEAFF.

In this sample, this clonotype turned up many times. The chain carries TRBV28 and TRBJ2-2; no firm D call. The CDR3 spans 13 residues. The V end lost 7 bases, the J end lost 6 bases, and 12 bases lay between the germline ends. The germline V gene encodes CDR1 MDHEN and CDR2 SYDVKM. The CDR3 here is CASKKGSAGELFF. The CDR3 DNA is TGTGCCAGCAAGAAGGGATCCGCCGGGGAGCTGTTTTTT.

This chain joins TRBV6-4 and TRBJ1-2; D uncertain. V lost 5 bases and J lost 7, with 11 bases in between. Per germline, CDR1 MRHNA and CDR2 SNTAGT. The CDR3 has 12 amino acids. The CDR3 region is CASSSYTGGYTF. For the CDR3, the DNA is TGTGCCAGCAGTTCCTATACTGGTGGCTACACCTTC.

This clonotype was seen only a few times. The chain links TRBV27 to TRBJ2-3; tentative D call: TRBD1 (6 bases). CDR3 size: 16 residues. Trimming cost V 5 bases and J 0 bases, with 15 bases left between them. Germline V gene lookup returns CDR1 MNHEY and CDR2 SMNVEV (reference sequence). CDR3 sequence reads: CASSTTPGVSTDTQYF. CDR3 sequence (DNA): TGTGCCAGCAGTACCACCCCAGGGGTTAGCACAGATACGCAGTATTTT.

This clonotype was seen just once. The rearrangement uses TRBV4-1 and TRBJ2-7; TRBD1 aligns across 8 bases. V shed 3 bases and J 3 bases; nucleotides not matched to a gene: 7. Germline CDR1 MGHRA, CDR2 YSYEKL. This CDR3 contains 15 residues. The CDR3 DNA sequence: TGCGCCAGCAGCCAGCGGGCAGGGGGCATCTACGAGCAGTACTTC. Amino acid sequence: CASSQRAGGIYEQYF.

This clonotype was detected only a few times. This chain uses TRBV4-1 with TRBJ2-3; 10 bases are a match to TRBD2. Germline-derived CDR1 and CDR2 are MGHRA and YSYEKL. The CDR3 is 18 amino acids. J gave up 3 bases and V 0 bases, and 9 bases lay outside the gene matches. CDR3 in amino acids: CASSQDRMVAGGTDTQYF. The CDR3 DNA follows: TGCGCCAGCAGCCAAGATCGGATGGTAGCGGGAGGTACAGATACGCAGTATTTT.

As to this clonotype: Being one base from a much bigger clone, this may be a read error. This chain links TRBV20-1 with TRBJ2-7, with D uncertain. The CDR3 spans 15 residues. Looked up from germline, CDR1 is DFQATT and CDR2 is SNEGSKA (reference sequence). V lost 3 bases, J lost 2 bases, and 17 bases lay in between. CDR3 sequence: CSARTKEWPTYEQYF. CDR3 in DNA: TGCAGTGCTAGGACGAAGGAGTGGCCTACCTACGAGCAGTACTTC.

In its sample, this clonotype was seen a few times. This sequence joins TRBV12-3 or TRBV12-4 and TRBJ2-3, with D uncertain. The CDR3 is 13 amino acids. V lost 3 bases to trimming and J lost 3 bases, with 7 bases between them. The CDR3 protein is CASSFTETDTQYF. The CDR3, as DNA: TGTGCCAGCAGTTTCACGGAGACAGATACGCAGTATTTT.

The J gene is TRBJ2-7, the V gene TRBV19, with 7 bases identical to TRBD1. Trimming took 1 base from V and 3 from J; bases not matched to a gene: 3. The CDR3 extends over 14 amino acids. Germline V gene data show CDR1 as LNHDA and CDR2 as SQIVND (reference sequence). The CDR3, as DNA: TGTGCCAGTAGTATAGCCGGGACAGACTACGAGCAGTACTTC. Protein: CASSIAGTDYEQYF.

The chain couples TRBV6-5 to TRBJ2-3; 7 bases align to TRBD2. This CDR3 is 16 amino acids long. From germline, CDR1 is MNHEY and CDR2 SVGAGI. The V gene end was trimmed by 6 bases and the J gene end by 4 bases; junction bases not matched to a gene: 13. This CDR3 is CASSPLAGDVSDTQYF. CDR3 sequence (DNA): TGTGCCAGCAGCCCCCTCGCGGGGGATGTATCAGATACGCAGTATTTT.

This clonotype turned up a few times. The chain is built from TRBV5-1 and TRBJ2-7; 10 positions agree with TRBD1. CDR3 size: 15 residues. V shed 4 bases and J 2 bases; nucleotides not matched to a gene: 6. Germline values: CDR1 SGHRS, CDR2 YFSETQ. The CDR3 DNA follows: TGCGCCAGCAGCCGCTGGACAGGGGGTACCTACGAGCAGTACTTC. Translating it yields CASSRWTGGTYEQYF.